The T cell receptor (beta chain) under discussion was sequenced for a study of blood T cell repertoires in COVID-19. Across the study: The United States, Italy and Spain provided the acute and convalescent COVID-19 samples. T cells, B-cell-depleted T cells, or PBMCs provided the cDNA or gDNA that served as material.

This CDR3 region has 18 residues. Trimming took 0 bases from V and 4 from J; bases not matched to a gene: 12. As handled by the study authors: By means of reference gene primer amplification, nucleated cell counts were estimated. Sequencing was performed with immunoSEQ multiplex PCR; in TCRdb, only in-frame clones are kept and a portion is missing. V, J and clone size were drawn from that table, and D and trimming were deduced from the DNA. The sample contains more than 250,000 clones, 80% to 90% of which appear only once. Followed longitudinally, the Seattle patients had been enrolled during active infection.

The clonotype comes from a woman in her forties or fifties with COVID-19, enrolled during active disease. The chain employs TRBV23-1 and TRBJ2-3, with 8 nucleotides matching TRBD2. TRBV23-1 is identified as an open reading frame with a role that is uncertain. Input material: peripheral blood. The CDR3, as DNA: TGCGCCAGCAGTCAATCGACCAGACTAGCGAGTAACCCAGATACGCAGTATTTT. Translating gives CASSQSTRLASNPDTQYF.